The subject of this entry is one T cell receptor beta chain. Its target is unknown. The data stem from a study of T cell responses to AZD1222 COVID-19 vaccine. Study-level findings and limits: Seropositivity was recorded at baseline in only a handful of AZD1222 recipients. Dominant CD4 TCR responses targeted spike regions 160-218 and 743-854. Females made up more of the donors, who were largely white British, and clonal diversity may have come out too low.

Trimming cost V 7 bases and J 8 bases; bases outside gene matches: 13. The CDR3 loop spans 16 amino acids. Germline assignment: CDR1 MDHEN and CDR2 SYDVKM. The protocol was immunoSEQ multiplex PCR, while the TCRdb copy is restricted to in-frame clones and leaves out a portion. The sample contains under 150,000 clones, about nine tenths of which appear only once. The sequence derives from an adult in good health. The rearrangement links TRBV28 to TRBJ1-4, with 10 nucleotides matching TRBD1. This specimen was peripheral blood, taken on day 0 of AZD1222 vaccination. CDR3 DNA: TGTGCCAGCACAACCCGACAGGGGGCGCGGGGCGAAAAACTGTTTTTT. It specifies CASTTRQGARGEKLFF. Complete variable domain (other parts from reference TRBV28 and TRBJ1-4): DVKVTQSSRYLVKRTGEKVFLECVQDMDHENMFWYRQDPGLGLRLIYFSYDVKMKEKGDIPEGYSVSREKKERFSLILESASTNQTSMYLCASTTRQGARGEKLFFGSGTQLSVL.